These 18 T cell receptor beta chains share one sample of origin, sequenced in a study of cytomegalovirus exposure and HLA in healthy donors. The PCR used 60 Vbeta and 13 Jbeta primers. Profiled with immunoSEQ multiplex PCR; TCRdb holds only in-frame clones, not every one. The data show some 120,000 clones, about 78% seen once. The specimen was PBMCs. These receptors all come from a middle-aged woman in good health and CMV-seropositive.

The chain combines TRBV30 with TRBJ1-4; 9 bases fit TRBD1. Germline lookup yields CDR1 GTSNPN and CDR2 SVGIG (reference sequence). The CDR3 sequence is 14 residues long. Trimming cost V 1 base and J 8 bases; bases outside gene matches: 5. Written as DNA, the CDR3 is TGTGCCTGGAGTGCGCGGACAGGGGTCGAAAAACTGTTTTTT. Residues: CAWSARTGVEKLFF.

The rearrangement joins TRBV5-4 to TRBJ1-1, with 7 bases identical to TRBD1. The CDR3 is 13 amino acids. The V and J ends lost 5 bases and 1 base, in that order; junction bases with no gene match: 2. Germline CDR1 and CDR2: SGHNT and YYREEE (reference sequence). CDR3 coding DNA: TGTGCCAGCAGGAACAGGGGGAACACTGAAGCTTTCTTT. Translated: CASRNRGNTEAFF.

The rearrangement joins TRBV4-1 to TRBJ1-2; 9 bases agree with TRBD1. This CDR3 is 17 amino acids long. V was clipped by 1 base and J by 4 bases; unmatched bases: 10. Germline CDR1 is MGHRA and CDR2 is YSYEKL. CDR3 in DNA: TGCGCCAGCAGCCAAGGATCCGACAGGGGGGCGGGCTATGGCTACACCTTC. Its protein is CASSQGSDRGAGYGYTF.

This clone was seen more than once but under ten times. This chain joins TRBV6-6 and TRBJ1-3, with a weak D call TRBD1 (5 bases). Trimming pared 10 bases from V and 0 bases from J, leaving 13 bases between. Germline loops: CDR1 MNHNY, CDR2 SVGAGI (reference sequence). This CDR3 region has 14 residues. The DNA for the CDR3 is TGTGCCATTAAGACAGCCTTCTCTGGAAACACCATATATTTT. This sequence encodes CAIKTAFSGNTIYF.

As DNA, the CDR3 is TGCACCAGCAGCCATTCGGGGGAACAAGAGACCCAGTACTTC. Translating gives CTSSHSGEQETQYF. The chain combines TRBV1 with TRBJ2-5; whether TRBD2, the table's D call, matches the DNA was not checked. TRBV1 is designated a pseudogene. The CDR3 length is 14 residues.

This clone was recorded only once. The chain recombines TRBV14 with TRBJ1-1; 7 bases fit TRBD1. Germline V gene sequence: CDR1 SGHDN, CDR2 FVKESK. The CDR3 extends over 13 amino acids. J gave up 5 bases and V 1 base, and 1 base lay outside the gene matches. The CDR3 DNA reads as TGTGCCAGCAGCCAAGTACAGGGGACTGAAGCTTTCTTT. Its translation is CASSQVQGTEAFF.

V gene TRBV21-1 combines with J gene TRBJ1-3; TRBD1 reflects the table's D call only, with no check against the DNA. TRBV21-1 constitutes a pseudogene. The CDR3 has 18 amino acids. As DNA, the CDR3 is TGTGCCAGCAGCAAAACCTTCATGGACAGCAGCACTGGAAACACCATATATTTT. This encodes CASSKTFMDSSTGNTIYF.

Only a few counts were recorded for this clone. The rearrangement uses TRBV29-1 and TRBJ1-4; possible D gene TRBD1, 5 bases. The CDR3 sequence is 13 residues long. Trimming took off 6 bases at V and 13 bases at J, with 21 bases between the two ends. Germline V gene data show CDR1 as SQVTM and CDR2 as ANQGSEA. The CDR3 loop is CSVGDTDLRGLFF. The DNA of the CDR3 is TGCAGCGTGGGTGACACGGACCTTAGGGGACTGTTTTTT. Supplemented by reference TRBV29-1 and TRBJ1-4, the full variable domain reads SAVISQKPSRDICQRGTSLTIQCQVDSQVTMMFWYRQQPGQSLTLIATANQGSEATYESGFVIDKFPISRPNLTFSTLTVSNMSPEDSSIYLCSVGDTDLRGLFFGSGTQLSVL.

This sequence joins TRBV30 and TRBJ1-5, with 7 bases fitting TRBD1. Germline values: CDR1 GTSNPN, CDR2 SVGIG (reference sequence). This CDR3 is 13 amino acids long. After removal of 4 bases from V and 5 bases from J, the junction contained 5 bases not matched to a gene. In nucleotides, the CDR3 is TGTGCCTGGACGACAGGGTCCGATCAGCCCCAGCATTTT. Translated, it gives CAWTTGSDQPQHF.

The rearrangement uses TRBV25-1 and TRBJ2-5; 8 nucleotides agree with TRBD1. Germline V gives CDR1 MGHDK, CDR2 SYGVNS. The CDR3 extends over 15 amino acids. V trimming: 6 bases; J trimming: 1 base; junction bases outside the gene matches: 7. The CDR3: CASSRQGILQETQYF. The CDR3 DNA is TGTGCCAGCAGCCGACAGGGGATTCTCCAAGAGACCCAGTACTTC.

This clone was seen once. In DNA form, the CDR3 reads TGTGCCAGCAGTGAAGTCGGGGTTAACTATGGCTACACCTTC. As protein: CASSEVGVNYGYTF. The V gene is TRBV2, the J gene TRBJ1-2; D not certain. In germline, CDR1 is SNHLY, CDR2 FYNNEI. V gave up 1 base and J gave up 1 base, with 7 bases separating them. This CDR3 spans 14 amino acids.

V and J are TRBV13 and TRBJ1-2; a weak D match, TRBD1 (6 bases). The ends were cut back, 2 bases at V and 4 bases at J, with 11 bases in the middle. CDR1 PRHDT and CDR2 FYEKMQ come from the germline V gene (reference sequence). The CDR3 totals 14 residues. In nucleotides, the CDR3 is TGTGCCAGCAGCTTAAGATCAGGGGCCTATGGCTACACCTTC. Translation: CASSLRSGAYGYTF.

This sequence joins TRBV4-2 and TRBJ1-2; D is ambiguous. The CDR3 sequence is 15 residues long. Germline CDR1 LGHNA, CDR2 YNFKEQ. V was pared by 3 bases and J by 1 base, with 12 bases between. The CDR3, as DNA: TGTGCCAGCAGCCAGGAACGGACTCTTAACTATGGCTACACCTTC. Translated: CASSQERTLNYGYTF.

The rearrangement links TRBV5-1 to TRBJ2-3; 7 bases are shared with TRBD2. With V trimmed by 0 bases and J by 0 bases, 7 bases remained unmatched. This CDR3 has 17 residues. CDR1 SGHRS and CDR2 YFSETQ come from the germline V gene. CDR3 DNA sequence: TGCGCCAGCAGCTTGGGGGGCCTAGCGGCTAGCACAGATACGCAGTATTTT. Protein: CASSLGGLAASTDTQYF.

This sequence joins TRBV6-5 and TRBJ2-7; unclear D gene. The germline V and J ends were trimmed by 2 bases and 0 bases, with 8 bases remaining between them. The V gene's germline CDR1 is MNHEY and CDR2 SVGAGI. The CDR3 extends over 14 amino acids. The CDR3 DNA reads as TGTGCCAGCAGTTACAGCCGAAGCTCCTACGAGCAGTACTTC. The encoded protein is CASSYSRSSYEQYF.

The chain employs TRBV5-4 and TRBJ2-1; TRBD2 agrees at 8 bases. V shed 0 bases, J shed 4 bases, and the junction held 3 bases outside the gene matches. Germline lookup yields CDR1 SGHNT and CDR2 YYREEE (reference sequence). The CDR3 runs 15 residues. CDR3 in DNA: TGTGCCAGCAGCTTGGAGGCTAGCGGGTACAATGAGCAGTTCTTC. It encodes CASSLEASGYNEQFF.

In this sample, this clone turned up a few times. V is TRBV19 and J is TRBJ1-2; D uncertain. Per the germline V gene, CDR1 is LNHDA and CDR2 is SQIVND (reference sequence). The germline V and J ends were trimmed by 6 bases and 4 bases, with 12 bases remaining between them. This CDR3 spans 13 amino acids. The CDR3: CASSQLGGYGYTF. Written as DNA, the CDR3 is TGTGCCAGTAGCCAACTGGGAGGCTATGGCTACACCTTC.

The table lists this clone with a count of one. The chain carries TRBV19 and TRBJ1-2; the D is unclear. Trimming took off 2 bases at V and 0 bases at J, with 4 bases between the two ends. CDR1 LNHDA and CDR2 SQIVND come from the germline V gene (reference sequence). CDR3 length equals 13 residues. CDR3 bases: TGTGCCAGTAGTATACAAACTAACTATGGCTACACCTTC. It encodes CASSIQTNYGYTF.